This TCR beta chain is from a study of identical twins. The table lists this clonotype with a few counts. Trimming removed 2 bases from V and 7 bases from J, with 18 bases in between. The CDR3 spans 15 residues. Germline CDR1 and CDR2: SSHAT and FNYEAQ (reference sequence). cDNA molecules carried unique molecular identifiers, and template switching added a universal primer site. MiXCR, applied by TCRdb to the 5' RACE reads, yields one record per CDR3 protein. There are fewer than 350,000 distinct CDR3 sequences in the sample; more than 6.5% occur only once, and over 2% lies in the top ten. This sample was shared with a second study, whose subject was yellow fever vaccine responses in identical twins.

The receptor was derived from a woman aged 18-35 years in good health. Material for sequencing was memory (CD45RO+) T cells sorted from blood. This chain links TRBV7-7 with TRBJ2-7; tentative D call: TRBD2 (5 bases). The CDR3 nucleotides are TGTGCCAGCAGCTTACCTCTAGCAGCAATTTATGAGCAGTACTTC. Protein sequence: CASSLPLAAIYEQYF.